These T cell receptor beta chains were read from a single sample in a study of cytomegalovirus exposure and HLA in healthy donors. Some clones are missing from TCRdb's copy, which holds only in-frame ones; the method was immunoSEQ multiplex PCR. The table has 45,000 to 55,000 clones, 88% seen once. The sequenced material came from PBMCs. The source is a woman under 40 in good health and CMV-seronegative. Both conserved end residues are part of each CDR3. The D gene is left open where the match is weak. Size is stated for part of the rows, as once, few or many counts, or as a class when the clone is expanded.

v_call: TRBV28
d_call: .
j_call: TRBJ2-7
clone_size: .
cdr3_nt: TGTGCCAGCAGCTCCCCGTCACGGGTATCCTACGAGCAGTACTTC
cdr3_aa: CASSSPSRVSYEQYF

v_call: TRBV30
d_call: .
j_call: TRBJ1-5
clone_size: once
cdr3_nt: TGTGCCCAACTGGGTACAGGCTACAATCAGCCCCAGCATTTT
cdr3_aa: CAQLGTGYNQPQHF

v_call: TRBV7-2
d_call: .
j_call: TRBJ1-5
clone_size: .
cdr3_nt: TGTGCCAGCAGCTTAAGCGTGGGAGACTGGAATCAGCCCCAGCATTTT
cdr3_aa: CASSLSVGDWNQPQHF

v_call: TRBV19
d_call: TRBD1
j_call: TRBJ2-7
clone_size: .
cdr3_nt: TGTGCCAGTAGTATGGGGACAGGTGTTTACGAGCAGTACTTC
cdr3_aa: CASSMGTGVYEQYF

v_call: TRBV6-1
d_call: TRBD1
j_call: TRBJ1-5
clone_size: .
cdr3_nt: TGTGCCAGCAGCAGACAGGGTAGCAATCAGCCCCAGCATTTT
cdr3_aa: CASSRQGSNQPQHF

v_call: TRBV5-1
d_call: TRBD1
j_call: TRBJ2-5
clone_size: once
cdr3_nt: TGCGCCAGCAGCTGGCGGACAGGGGAGCAAGAGACCCAGTACTTC
cdr3_aa: CASSWRTGEQETQYF

v_call: TRBV28
d_call: .
j_call: TRBJ2-2
clone_size: .
cdr3_nt: TGTGCCGTTGGCGGAACAGGTGCCACCGGGGAGCTGTTTTTT
cdr3_aa: CAVGGTGATGELFF

v_call: TRBV7-9
d_call: .
j_call: TRBJ2-5
clone_size: .
cdr3_nt: TGTGCCAGCAGCTCCTCAGGGGTTTTAGAGACCCAGTACTTC
cdr3_aa: CASSSSGVLETQYF

v_call: TRBV28
d_call: TRBD2
j_call: TRBJ2-7
clone_size: .
cdr3_nt: TGTGCCAGCAGTACCAGGACTAGCGGGAGACTGAGCGAGCAGTACTTC
cdr3_aa: CASSTRTSGRLSEQYF

v_call: TRBV2
d_call: TRBD2
j_call: TRBJ2-1
clone_size: .
cdr3_nt: TGTGCCAGCAGTGCCCAGCGGGAGTCCTACAATGAGCAGTTCTTC
cdr3_aa: CASSAQRESYNEQFF

v_call: TRBV9
d_call: .
j_call: TRBJ2-6
clone_size: .
cdr3_nt: TGTGCCAGCAGCGTAGACAGGGATTTCTCTGGGGCCAACGTCCTGACTTTC
cdr3_aa: CASSVDRDFSGANVLTF

v_call: TRBV5-1
d_call: TRBD1
j_call: TRBJ2-5
clone_size: .
cdr3_nt: TGCGCCAGCAGCTTGGCCGGACAGGGCCAAGAGACCCAGTACTTC
cdr3_aa: CASSLAGQGQETQYF

v_call: TRBV6-5
d_call: TRBD1
j_call: TRBJ1-1
clone_size: .
cdr3_nt: TGTGCCAGCAGTTACTCAGGACAGGGGGCTGAAGCTTTCTTT
cdr3_aa: CASSYSGQGAEAFF

v_call: TRBV28
d_call: .
j_call: TRBJ1-1
clone_size: .
cdr3_nt: TGTGCCAGCAAAAGTTTTGCGATGAACACTGAAGCTTTCTTT
cdr3_aa: CASKSFAMNTEAFF

v_call: TRBV30
d_call: .
j_call: TRBJ1-5
clone_size: .
cdr3_nt: TGTGCCTGGAGTGTACAGCAGGGTGTGGCTCAGCCCCAGCATTTT
cdr3_aa: CAWSVQQGVAQPQHF

v_call: TRBV5-1
d_call: TRBD2
j_call: TRBJ2-3
clone_size: .
cdr3_nt: TGCGCCAGCAGCCAAGGGACTAGCAGAACAGATACGCAGTATTTT
cdr3_aa: CASSQGTSRTDTQYF

v_call: TRBV27
d_call: TRBD1
j_call: TRBJ2-7
clone_size: .
cdr3_nt: TGTGCCAGCAGTAGGGGACAGCCCTACGAGCAGTACTTC
cdr3_aa: CASSRGQPYEQYF

v_call: TRBV15
d_call: .
j_call: TRBJ2-4
clone_size: .
cdr3_nt: TGTGCCACCAGCACGTGGGACACTTTTCAGTACTTC
cdr3_aa: CATSTWDTFQYF

v_call: TRBV10-3
d_call: TRBD2
j_call: TRBJ2-7
clone_size: .
cdr3_nt: TGTGCCATCAGTGGGCTAGCGGCCTACGAGCAGTACTTC
cdr3_aa: CAISGLAAYEQYF

v_call: TRBV19
d_call: TRBD2
j_call: TRBJ2-2
clone_size: .
cdr3_nt: TGTGCCAGTAAGGCGGGAGAGTCCGGGGAGCTGTTTTTT
cdr3_aa: CASKAGESGELFF

v_call: TRBV5-1
d_call: TRBD1
j_call: TRBJ2-7
clone_size: .
cdr3_nt: TGCGCCAGCAGCTTGGATTGGACAGGTCCCTACGAGCAGTACTTC
cdr3_aa: CASSLDWTGPYEQYF

v_call: TRBV27
d_call: TRBD2
j_call: TRBJ2-1
clone_size: once
cdr3_nt: TGTGCCAGCAGTCCGACTAGCGGGAGGATGAGCTCCTACAATGAGCAGTTCTTC
cdr3_aa: CASSPTSGRMSSYNEQFF

v_call: TRBV10-1
d_call: TRBD1
j_call: TRBJ2-7
clone_size: .
cdr3_nt: TGCGCCAGCAGGGGACAGGGACGAGACGAGCAGTACTTC
cdr3_aa: CASRGQGRDEQYF

v_call: TRBV6-5
d_call: TRBD2
j_call: TRBJ2-7
clone_size: .
cdr3_nt: TGTGCCAGCAGTCCGTCCCCTAGCGGGAGCCCCGAGCAGTACTTC
cdr3_aa: CASSPSPSGSPEQYF

v_call: TRBV6-5
d_call: TRBD2
j_call: TRBJ2-1
clone_size: .
cdr3_nt: TGTGCCAGCAGCCGGGGACTAGCGAGTAACAATGAGCAGTTCTTC
cdr3_aa: CASSRGLASNNEQFF

v_call: TRBV4-1
d_call: .
j_call: TRBJ2-7
clone_size: .
cdr3_nt: TGCGCCAGCAGCCAAAGAGAGGGTTTTTCCTACGAGCAGTACTTC
cdr3_aa: CASSQREGFSYEQYF

v_call: TRBV23-1
d_call: .
j_call: TRBJ1-5
clone_size: .
cdr3_nt: TGCGCCAGCAGTCGCCAGACAGATCAGCCCCAGCATTTT
cdr3_aa: CASSRQTDQPQHF

v_call: TRBV5-5
d_call: .
j_call: TRBJ1-2
clone_size: .
cdr3_nt: TGTGCCAGCAGCTCTGGCCGGGTCCAGCACGGCTACACCTTC
cdr3_aa: CASSSGRVQHGYTF

v_call: TRBV10-3
d_call: .
j_call: TRBJ1-1
clone_size: .
cdr3_nt: TGTGCCATCAGCCCCAACACGAACACTGAAGCTTTCTTT
cdr3_aa: CAISPNTNTEAFF

v_call: TRBV27
d_call: .
j_call: TRBJ2-2
clone_size: .
cdr3_nt: TGTGCCAGCTCAACCGTAAGTGGGCTCATCAACACCGGGGAGCTGTTTTTT
cdr3_aa: CASSTVSGLINTGELFF

v_call: TRBV7-3
d_call: TRBD1
j_call: TRBJ1-4
clone_size: .
cdr3_nt: TGTGCCAGCAGCTTAACGGGACAGGGGGCGCGGAATGAAAAACTGTTTTTT
cdr3_aa: CASSLTGQGARNEKLFF

v_call: TRBV6-1
d_call: TRBD1
j_call: TRBJ2-7
clone_size: .
cdr3_nt: TGTGCCAGCGAACAGGGGATAGTGCCCTACGAGCAGTACTTC
cdr3_aa: CASEQGIVPYEQYF

v_call: TRBV30
d_call: TRBD2
j_call: TRBJ2-7
clone_size: .
cdr3_nt: TGTGCCTGGAGCGGCTCGGGACTAGGAGAGCAGTACTTC
cdr3_aa: CAWSGSGLGEQYF

v_call: TRBV2
d_call: .
j_call: TRBJ2-1
clone_size: .
cdr3_nt: TGTGCCAGCAGTGTTAAGGCTAGCTCCTACAATGAGCAGTTCTTC
cdr3_aa: CASSVKASSYNEQFF

v_call: TRBV27
d_call: TRBD1
j_call: TRBJ2-7
clone_size: .
cdr3_nt: TGTGCCAGCAGGGGGACAGGGCGCGAGCAGTACTTC
cdr3_aa: CASRGTGREQYF

v_call: TRBV9
d_call: TRBD2
j_call: TRBJ2-1
clone_size: .
cdr3_nt: TGTGCCAGCAGCCCGACTAGCGGGAGGAATGAGCAGTTCTTC
cdr3_aa: CASSPTSGRNEQFF

v_call: TRBV28
d_call: TRBD1
j_call: TRBJ1-2
clone_size: .
cdr3_nt: TGTGCCAGCAGTTCGGGACAGTCCTATGGCTACACCTTC
cdr3_aa: CASSSGQSYGYTF

v_call: TRBV6-5
d_call: TRBD2
j_call: TRBJ2-5
clone_size: few
cdr3_nt: TGTGCCAGCAGTGTCAGGACTAGCGGGACCCAGTACTTC
cdr3_aa: CASSVRTSGTQYF

v_call: TRBV28
d_call: .
j_call: TRBJ1-5
clone_size: .
cdr3_nt: TGTGCCAGCAGTTGGGGGTACAGGGAATTTCAGCCCCAGCATTTT
cdr3_aa: CASSWGYREFQPQHF

v_call: TRBV5-4
d_call: TRBD2
j_call: TRBJ2-1
clone_size: .
cdr3_nt: TGTGCCAGCAGGCGGGGGGGACTAGCCCTTTACAATGAGCAGTTCTTC
cdr3_aa: CASRRGGLALYNEQFF

v_call: TRBV6-1
d_call: TRBD1
j_call: TRBJ2-7
clone_size: .
cdr3_nt: TGTGCCAGCAGAAGACAGGGGCTGGCCTACGAGCAGTACTTC
cdr3_aa: CASRRQGLAYEQYF

v_call: TRBV29-1
d_call: .
j_call: TRBJ1-2
clone_size: .
cdr3_nt: TGCAGCGTTTCCTGGGGGGATAACTATGGCTACACCTTC
cdr3_aa: CSVSWGDNYGYTF

v_call: TRBV29-1
d_call: TRBD1
j_call: TRBJ1-1
clone_size: .
cdr3_nt: TGCAGCGTTGCAGGGGGCGGTACTGAAGCTTTCTTT
cdr3_aa: CSVAGGGTEAFF

v_call: TRBV27
d_call: TRBD2
j_call: TRBJ2-7
clone_size: .
cdr3_nt: TGTGCCAGCAGAGCGGGAGTCTCTACCTACGAGCAGTACTTC
cdr3_aa: CASRAGVSTYEQYF

v_call: TRBV5-1
d_call: .
j_call: TRBJ1-1
clone_size: .
cdr3_nt: TGCGCCAGCAAATCTGACTTGAACACTGAAGCTTTCTTT
cdr3_aa: CASKSDLNTEAFF

v_call: TRBV11-2
d_call: TRBD2
j_call: TRBJ2-7
clone_size: .
cdr3_nt: TGTGCCAGCAGCCCGGGGGGACTAGCGGGAAACAACGAGCAGTACTTC
cdr3_aa: CASSPGGLAGNNEQYF